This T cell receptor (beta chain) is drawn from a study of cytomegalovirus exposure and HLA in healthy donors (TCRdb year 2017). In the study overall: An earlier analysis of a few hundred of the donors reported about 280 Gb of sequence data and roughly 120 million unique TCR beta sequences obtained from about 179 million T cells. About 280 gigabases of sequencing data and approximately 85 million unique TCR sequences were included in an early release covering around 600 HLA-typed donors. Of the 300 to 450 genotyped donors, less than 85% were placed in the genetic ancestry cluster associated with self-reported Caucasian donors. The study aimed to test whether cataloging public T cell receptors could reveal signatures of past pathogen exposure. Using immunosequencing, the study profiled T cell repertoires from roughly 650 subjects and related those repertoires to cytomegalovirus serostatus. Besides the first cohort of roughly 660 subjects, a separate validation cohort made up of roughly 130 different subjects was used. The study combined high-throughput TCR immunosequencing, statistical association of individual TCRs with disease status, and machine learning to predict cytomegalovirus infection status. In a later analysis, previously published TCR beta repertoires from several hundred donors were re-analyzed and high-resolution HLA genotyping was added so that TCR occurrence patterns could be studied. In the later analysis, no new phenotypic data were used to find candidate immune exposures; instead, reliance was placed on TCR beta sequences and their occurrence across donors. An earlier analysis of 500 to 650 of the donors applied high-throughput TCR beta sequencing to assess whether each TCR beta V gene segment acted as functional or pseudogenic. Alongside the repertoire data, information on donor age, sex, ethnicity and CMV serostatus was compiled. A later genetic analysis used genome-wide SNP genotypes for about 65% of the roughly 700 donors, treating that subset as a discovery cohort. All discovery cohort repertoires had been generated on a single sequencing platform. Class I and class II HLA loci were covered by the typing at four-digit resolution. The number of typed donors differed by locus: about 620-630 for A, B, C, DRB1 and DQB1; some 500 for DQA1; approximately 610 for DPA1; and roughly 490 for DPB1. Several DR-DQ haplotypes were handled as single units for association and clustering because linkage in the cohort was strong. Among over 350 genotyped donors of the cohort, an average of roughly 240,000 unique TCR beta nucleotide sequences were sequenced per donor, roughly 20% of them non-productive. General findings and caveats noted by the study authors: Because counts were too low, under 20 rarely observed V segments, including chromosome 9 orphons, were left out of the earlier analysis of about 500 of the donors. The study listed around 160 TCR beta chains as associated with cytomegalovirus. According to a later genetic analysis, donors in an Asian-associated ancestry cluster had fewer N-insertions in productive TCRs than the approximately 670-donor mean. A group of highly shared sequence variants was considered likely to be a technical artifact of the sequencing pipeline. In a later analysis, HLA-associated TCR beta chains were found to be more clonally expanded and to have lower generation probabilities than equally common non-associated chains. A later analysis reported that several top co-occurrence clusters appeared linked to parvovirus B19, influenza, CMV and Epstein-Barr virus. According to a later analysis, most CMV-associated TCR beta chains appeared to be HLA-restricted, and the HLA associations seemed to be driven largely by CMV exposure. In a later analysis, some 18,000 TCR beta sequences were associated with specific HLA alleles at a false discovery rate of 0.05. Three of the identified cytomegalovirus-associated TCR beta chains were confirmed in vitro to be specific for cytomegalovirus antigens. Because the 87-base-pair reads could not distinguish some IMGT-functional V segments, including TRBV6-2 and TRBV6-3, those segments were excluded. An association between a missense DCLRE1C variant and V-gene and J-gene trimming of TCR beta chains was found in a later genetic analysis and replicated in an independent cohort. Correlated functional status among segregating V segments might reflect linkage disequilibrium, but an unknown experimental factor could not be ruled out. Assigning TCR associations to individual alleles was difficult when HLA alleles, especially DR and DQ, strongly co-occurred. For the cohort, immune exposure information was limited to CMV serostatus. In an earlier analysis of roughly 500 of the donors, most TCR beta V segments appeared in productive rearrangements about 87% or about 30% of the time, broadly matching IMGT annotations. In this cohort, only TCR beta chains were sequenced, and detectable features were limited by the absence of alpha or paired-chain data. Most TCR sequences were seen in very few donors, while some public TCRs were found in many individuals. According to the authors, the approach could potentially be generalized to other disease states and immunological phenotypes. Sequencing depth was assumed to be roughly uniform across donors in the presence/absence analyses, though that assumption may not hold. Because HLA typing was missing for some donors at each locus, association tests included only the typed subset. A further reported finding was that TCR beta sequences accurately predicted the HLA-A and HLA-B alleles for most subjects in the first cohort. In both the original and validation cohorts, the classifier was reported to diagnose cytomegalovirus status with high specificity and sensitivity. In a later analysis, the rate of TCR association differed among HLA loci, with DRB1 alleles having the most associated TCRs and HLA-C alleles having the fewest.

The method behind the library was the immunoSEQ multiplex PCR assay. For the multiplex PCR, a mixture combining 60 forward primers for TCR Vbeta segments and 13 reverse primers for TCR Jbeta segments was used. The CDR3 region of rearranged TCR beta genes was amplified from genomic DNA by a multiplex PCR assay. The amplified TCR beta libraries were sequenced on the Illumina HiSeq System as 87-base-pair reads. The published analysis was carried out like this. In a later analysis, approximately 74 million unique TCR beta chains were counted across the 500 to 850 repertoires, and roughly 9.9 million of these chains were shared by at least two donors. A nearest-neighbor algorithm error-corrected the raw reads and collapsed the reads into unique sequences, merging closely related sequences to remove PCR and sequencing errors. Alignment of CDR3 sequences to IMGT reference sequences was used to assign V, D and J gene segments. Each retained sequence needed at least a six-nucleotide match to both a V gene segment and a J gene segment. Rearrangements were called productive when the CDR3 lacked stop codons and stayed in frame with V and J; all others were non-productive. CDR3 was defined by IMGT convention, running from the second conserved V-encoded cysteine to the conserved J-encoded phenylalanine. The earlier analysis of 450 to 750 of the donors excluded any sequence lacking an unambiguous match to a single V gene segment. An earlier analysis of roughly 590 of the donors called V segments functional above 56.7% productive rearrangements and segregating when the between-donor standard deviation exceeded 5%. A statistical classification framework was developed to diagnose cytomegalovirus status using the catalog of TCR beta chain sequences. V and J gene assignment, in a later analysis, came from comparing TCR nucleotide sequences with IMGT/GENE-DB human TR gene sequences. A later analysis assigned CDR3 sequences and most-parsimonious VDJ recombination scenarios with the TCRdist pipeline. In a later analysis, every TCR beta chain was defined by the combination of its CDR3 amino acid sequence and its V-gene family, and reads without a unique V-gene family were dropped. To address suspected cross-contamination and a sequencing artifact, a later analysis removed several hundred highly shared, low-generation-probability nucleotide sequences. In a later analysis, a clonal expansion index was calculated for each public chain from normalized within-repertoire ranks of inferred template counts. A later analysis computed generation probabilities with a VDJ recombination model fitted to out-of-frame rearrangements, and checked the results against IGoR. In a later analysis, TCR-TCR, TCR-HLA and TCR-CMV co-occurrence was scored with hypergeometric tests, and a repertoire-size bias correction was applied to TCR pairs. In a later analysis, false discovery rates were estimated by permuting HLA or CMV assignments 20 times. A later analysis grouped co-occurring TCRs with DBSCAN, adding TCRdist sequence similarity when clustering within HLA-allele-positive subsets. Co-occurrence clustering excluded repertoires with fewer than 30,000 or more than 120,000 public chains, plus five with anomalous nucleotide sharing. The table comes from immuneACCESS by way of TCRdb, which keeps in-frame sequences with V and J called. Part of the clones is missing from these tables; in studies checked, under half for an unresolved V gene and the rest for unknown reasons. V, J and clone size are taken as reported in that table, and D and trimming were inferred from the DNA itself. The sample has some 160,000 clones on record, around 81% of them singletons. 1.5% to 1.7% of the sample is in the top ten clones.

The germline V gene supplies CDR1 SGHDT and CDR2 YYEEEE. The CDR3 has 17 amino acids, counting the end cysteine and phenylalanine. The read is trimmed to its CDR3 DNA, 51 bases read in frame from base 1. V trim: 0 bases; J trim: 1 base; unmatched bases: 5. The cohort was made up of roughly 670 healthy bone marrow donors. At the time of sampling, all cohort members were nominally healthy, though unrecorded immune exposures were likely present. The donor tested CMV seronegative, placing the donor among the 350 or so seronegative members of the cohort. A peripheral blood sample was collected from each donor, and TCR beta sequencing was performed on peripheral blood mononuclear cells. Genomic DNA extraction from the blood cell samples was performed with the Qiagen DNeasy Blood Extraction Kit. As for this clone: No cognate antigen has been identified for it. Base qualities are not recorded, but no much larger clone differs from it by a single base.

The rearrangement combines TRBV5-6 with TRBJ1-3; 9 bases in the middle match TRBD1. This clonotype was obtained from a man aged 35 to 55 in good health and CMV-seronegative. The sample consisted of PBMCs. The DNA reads TGTGCCAGCAGCTTGGGGGGACAGGGAATATCTGGAAACACCATATATTTT. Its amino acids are CASSLGGQGISGNTIYF.